This T cell receptor beta chain was sequenced in a study of chemoradiotherapy in HPV16-positive cancers. Study information: Candidate HPV-specific clones and shared TCR motifs came from a couple of HPV16-positive patients. Study conclusions and caveats: HPV-specific T cells were functionally defined from only two HPV16-positive patients. Better recurrence-free survival went with HPV-responsive T-cell expansion in HPV16-positive patients. During treatment, candidate HPV-specific clones and E7-related motifs expanded in tumor.

This table comes from immunoSEQ multiplex PCR, and its TCRdb copy is limited to in-frame clones, with some not included. The repertoire holds about 6,200 clones, with approximately 80% as singletons. Worth noting for this clone: Its antigen is currently unknown.

This CDR3 comprises 12 residues. The J gene is TRBJ2-7, the V gene TRBV21-1; the table calls TRBD2, which could not be checked here. TRBV21-1 is marked as a pseudogene. The TCR comes from a human donor with HPV-associated anogenital cancer. Source: tumor tissue, taken from a patient who underwent chemoradiotherapy. CDR3 sequence: CASSQPGLEQYF. DNA of the CDR3: TGTGCCAGCAGCCAACCAGGACTCGAGCAGTACTTC.